This T cell receptor (beta chain) is drawn from a study of blood T cells in healthy people across ages. Whole-study findings and limits: Researchers deemed the diversity estimates from one million T cells underestimates.

No fewer than 6 micrograms of total RNA were isolated from every sample. This clonotype was recorded many times. Its specificity is unknown. Germline V gives CDR1 SGHRS, CDR2 YFSETQ. The CDR3 runs 14 residues. V shed 0 bases and J shed 5 bases, with 11 bases lying between them. With a J-beta primer mix and a sample-barcoded 5' primer, a second PCR ran 7 to 11 cycles. TCRdb itself ran the 5' RACE reads through MiXCR, one entry per CDR3 protein. Here the sample spans more than 700,000 distinct CDR3 sequences, about 53% being singletons. What was sequenced was blood. V usage is TRBV5-1 and J usage is TRBJ2-5; D might be TRBD1 (7 bases). The source of this sequence is an elderly man in good health. The CDR3 loop reads CASSLGTGGETQYF. CDR3 bases: TGCGCCAGCAGCTTGGGGACAGGAGGGGAGACCCAGTACTTC.